This entry lists 4 T cell receptor beta chains sequenced from one sample in a study of CD8 T cells in ankylosing spondylitis. TCRdb re-called the 5' RACE reads through MiXCR, storing one row per CDR3 protein. The data show a few hundred thousand distinct CDR3 sequences, with more than 20% seen just once and 3% to 4% held by the top ten. The material sequenced was blood, either unsorted or a sorted T cell fraction (not recorded which). The receptors were sampled from a female donor with ankylosing spondylitis or in good health (not recorded which).

This clonotype was seen only a few times. V is TRBV5-1 and J is TRBJ1-1; D gene unclear. CDR3 length: 15 residues. Germline CDR1 and CDR2: SGHRS and YFSETQ. V was clipped by 0 bases and J by 0 bases, with 9 bases between them. CDR3 sequence: CASSLEISLNTEAFF. The CDR3, as DNA: TGCGCCAGCAGCTTGGAAATTTCTCTGAACACTGAAGCTTTCTTT. The full variable domain, its missing parts supplied by reference TRBV5-1 and TRBJ1-1, is KAGVTQTPRYLIKTRGQQVTLSCSPISGHRSVSWYQQTPGQGLQFLFEYFSETQRNKGNFPGRFSGRQFSNSRSEMNVSTLELGDSALYLCASSLEISLNTEAFFGQGTRLTVV.

The chain links TRBV20-1 to TRBJ2-1; D ambiguous. V gave up 5 bases and J gave up 0 bases, with 20 bases separating them. Germline V CDR1 and CDR2: DFQATT, SNEGSKA (reference sequence). The CDR3 totals 17 residues. The CDR3 loop is CSAFDILTTHSYNEQFF. The CDR3 DNA follows: TGCAGTGCTTTCGACATCTTAACTACCCACTCCTACAATGAGCAGTTCTTC.

The chain couples TRBV2 to TRBJ2-5, with TRBD2 identical over 7 bases. CDR3 size: 18 residues. Germline V gene lookup returns CDR1 SNHLY and CDR2 FYNNEI. With 4 bases clipped from V and 6 bases from J, the junction kept 20 bases outside the gene matches. This CDR3 reads CASSGPLRAGELKKTQYF. In DNA form, the CDR3 reads TGTGCCAGCAGTGGACCTCTCCGCGCGGGAGAGCTCAAGAAGACCCAGTACTTC.

This clonotype occurred a few times. The V call is TRBV18, the J call TRBJ2-1; 8 positions agree with TRBD2. The CDR3 has 17 amino acids. Per germline, CDR1 KGHSH and CDR2 LQKENI. V was pared by 3 bases and J by 5 bases, with 12 bases of the junction left unmatched. The CDR3 loop reads CASSPSRPLAADNEQFF. CDR3 sequence (DNA): TGTGCCAGCTCACCGTCAAGGCCACTAGCGGCTGACAATGAGCAGTTCTTC.